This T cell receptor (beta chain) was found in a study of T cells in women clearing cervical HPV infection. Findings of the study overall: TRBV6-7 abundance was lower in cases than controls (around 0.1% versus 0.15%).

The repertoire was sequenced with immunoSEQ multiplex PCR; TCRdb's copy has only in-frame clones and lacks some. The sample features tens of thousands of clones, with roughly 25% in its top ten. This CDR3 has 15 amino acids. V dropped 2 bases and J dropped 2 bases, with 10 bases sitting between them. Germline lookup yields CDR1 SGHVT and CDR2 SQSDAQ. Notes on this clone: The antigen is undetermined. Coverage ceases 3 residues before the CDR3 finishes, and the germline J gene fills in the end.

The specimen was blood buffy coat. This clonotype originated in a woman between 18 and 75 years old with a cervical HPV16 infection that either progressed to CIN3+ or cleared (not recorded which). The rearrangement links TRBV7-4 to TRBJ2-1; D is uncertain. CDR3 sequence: CASSLLPVTYNEQFF. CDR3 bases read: TGTGCCAGCAGCTTACTTCCAGTAACCTACAATGAG.